The 14 T cell receptor beta chains below come from one sample, sequenced in a study of T cell responses to AZD1222 COVID-19 vaccine. The protocol was immunoSEQ multiplex PCR, while the TCRdb copy is restricted to in-frame clones and leaves out a portion. The sample comprises about 140,000 clones, just under 95% of which are singletons, and about 4.8% rests with the top ten. Sequencing used peripheral blood, obtained on day 0 of AZD1222 vaccination. These receptors were taken from an adult in good health.

The J gene is TRBJ1-2, the V gene TRBV9; unclear D gene. Trimming removed 1 base at V and 7 bases at J, with 11 bases between. The CDR3 is made up of 13 amino acids. The germline V gene has CDR1 SGDLS and CDR2 YYNGEE. CDR3 nucleotides: TGTGCCAGCAGCGTAACAGAAACCGGTGGCTACACCTTC. It specifies CASSVTETGGYTF.

The CDR3 protein is CSVPHADGGSGANVLTF. The CDR3 coding sequence is TGCAGCGTCCCACATGCGGACGGGGGCTCTGGGGCCAACGTCCTGACTTTC. The rearrangement uses TRBV29-1 and TRBJ2-6; tentative D call: TRBD2 (6 bases). Deletions cut 6 bases from V and 0 bases from J, with 18 bases between. CDR3 length equals 17 residues. Germline CDR1 and CDR2: SQVTM and ANQGSEA.

The chain combines TRBV5-1 with TRBJ1-2, with 7 bases matching TRBD1. This CDR3 contains 15 residues. V was pared by 4 bases and J by 7 bases, with 13 bases of the junction left unmatched. The V gene's germline CDR1 is SGHRS and CDR2 YFSETQ. For the CDR3, the DNA is TGCGCCAGCAGCCAGGACAGGTCCTTAGGGGCTGGCTACACCTTC. Protein product: CASSQDRSLGAGYTF. Full variable domain (missing parts from reference TRBV5-1 and TRBJ1-2): KAGVTQTPRYLIKTRGQQVTLSCSPISGHRSVSWYQQTPGQGLQFLFEYFSETQRNKGNFPGRFSGRQFSNSRSEMNVSTLELGDSALYLCASSQDRSLGAGYTFGSGTRLTVV.

The chain is built from TRBV11-2 and TRBJ2-2, with D unresolved. From germline, CDR1 is SGHAT and CDR2 FQNNGV. CDR3 length equals 12 residues. Trimming took 2 bases from V and 7 from J, leaving 5 bases between them. The CDR3 region is CASSLLSGELFF. Written as DNA, the CDR3 is TGTGCCAGCAGCTTATTAAGCGGGGAGCTGTTTTTT.

The rearrangement joins TRBV19 to TRBJ1-1; perhaps TRBD1 as D (6 bases). This CDR3 is built from 17 residues. V was clipped by 3 bases and J by 7 bases, with 24 bases between them. Germline-derived CDR1 and CDR2 are LNHDA and SQIVND (reference sequence). CDR3: CASSMTGFWANPDEAFF. In DNA, the CDR3 is TGTGCCAGTAGTATGACAGGTTTTTGGGCAAACCCCGATGAAGCTTTCTTT.

The chain uses TRBV28 and TRBJ1-4; no reliable D call. V was cut by 6 bases and J by 2 bases, with 7 bases left in between. The germline CDR1 and CDR2 sequences are MDHEN and SYDVKM. The CDR3 spans 13 residues. The CDR3 DNA reads TGTGCCAGCAGGGCAATTACTAATGAAAAACTGTTTTTT. Protein: CASRAITNEKLFF.

This chain joins TRBV5-1 and TRBJ1-5, with D hard to call. From germline, CDR1 is SGHRS and CDR2 YFSETQ. The CDR3 runs to 14 residues. V lost 2 bases and J lost 4, with 10 bases in between. DNA for the CDR3: TGCGCCAGCAGCTTAGGTTTTGGAAATCAGCCCCAGCATTTT. This codes for CASSLGFGNQPQHF.

Remarks on this clone: In the same sample, other DNA sequences code for this CDR3. The chain is built from TRBV5-1 and TRBJ1-5; TRBD1 might be the D (6 bases). V was clipped by 0 bases and J by 4 bases, with 8 bases between them. Germline CDR1 and CDR2: SGHRS and YFSETQ. This CDR3 spans 14 amino acids. The CDR3: CASSLEGGNQPQHF. The CDR3 nucleotides read TGCGCCAGCAGCTTGGAAGGGGGTAATCAGCCCCAGCATTTT.

A remark on this clone: This sample includes further DNA sequences coding for the same CDR3. V and J are TRBV28 and TRBJ2-7; TRBD1 might be the D (6 bases). V gave up 2 bases and J gave up 4 bases, with 6 bases separating them. The CDR3 loop spans 12 amino acids. Germline V gene lookup returns CDR1 MDHEN and CDR2 SYDVKM. The CDR3 here is CASSLQGYEQYF. CDR3 coding DNA: TGTGCCAGCAGTTTACAGGGGTACGAGCAGTACTTC. Complete variable domain (other parts from reference TRBV28 and TRBJ2-7): DVKVTQSSRYLVKRTGEKVFLECVQDMDHENMFWYRQDPGLGLRLIYFSYDVKMKEKGDIPEGYSVSREKKERFSLILESASTNQTSMYLCASSLQGYEQYFGPGTRLTVT.

The genes are TRBV10-3 and TRBJ2-7, with 7 nucleotides matching TRBD2. CDR3 length: 14 residues. Trimming took 8 bases from V and 0 from J; bases not matched to a gene: 7. Germline CDR1 and CDR2: ENHRY and SYGVKD. This CDR3 is CAIGGSGGSYEQYF. The CDR3 DNA reads as TGTGCCATCGGGGGGTCGGGGGGCTCCTACGAGCAGTACTTC.

This clone was seen just once. This chain connects TRBV6-5 to TRBJ2-7; 10 bases agree with TRBD1. CDR1 MNHEY and CDR2 SVGAGI come from the germline V gene. CDR3 length: 13 amino acids. The CDR3 nucleotides are TGTACCGCCCAAGGGACAGGGGCCTACGAGCAGTACTTC. Amino acid sequence: CTAQGTGAYEQYF.

V gene TRBV5-1 combines with J gene TRBJ1-1, with 9 positions matching TRBD1. Germline-derived CDR1 and CDR2 are SGHRS and YFSETQ. V shed 2 bases and J 5 bases; nucleotides not matched to a gene: 4. This CDR3 region has 14 residues. Here the CDR3 DNA reads TGCGCCAGCAGCTTACAGGGGGCCCGAACTGAAGCTTTCTTT. This codes for CASSLQGARTEAFF.

The rearrangement links TRBV14 to TRBJ2-1; 11 nucleotides agree with TRBD2. V shed 5 bases and J 4 bases; nucleotides not matched to a gene: 7. Looked up from germline, CDR1 is SGHDN and CDR2 is FVKESK. This CDR3 spans 16 amino acids. CDR3 residues: CASSALAGGRYNEQFF. As DNA, the CDR3 is TGTGCCAGCAGCGCCTTAGCGGGAGGGCGGTACAATGAGCAGTTCTTC. The variable domain in full, with the rest retrieved from reference TRBV14 and TRBJ2-1, is EAGVTQFPSHSVIEKGQTVTLRCDPISGHDNLYWYRRVMGKEIKFLLHFVKESKQDESGMPNNRFLAERTGGTYSTLKVQPAELEDSGVYFCASSALAGGRYNEQFFGPGTRLTVL.

The J gene is TRBJ1-2, the V gene TRBV7-2; D is unresolved. Per germline, CDR1 SGHTA and CDR2 FQGNSA. The CDR3 is made up of 13 amino acids. The ends were cut back, 5 bases at V and 4 bases at J, with 11 bases in the middle. The CDR3 sequence is CASSPDVTYGYTF. DNA of the CDR3: TGTGCCAGCAGCCCGGACGTTACCTATGGCTACACCTTC.